The rows below give T cell receptor beta chains drawn from one sample of a study of blood T cells in healthy people across ages. TCRdb used MiXCR to reprocess the 5' RACE reads, holding one entry per CDR3 protein. The sample has approximately 850,000 distinct CDR3 sequences, around 42% seen once. The sequenced sample was blood. These receptors were obtained from a man aged 60-69 years in good health. Both conserved end residues are part of each CDR3. Each record gives: clone size, V gene, J gene, D gene, CDR3 DNA, CDR3 protein. A D gene is named only where the DNA matches it firmly. Part of the rows lack a size; the others show once, few, many or a class for expanded clones.

-	TRBV15	TRBJ2-7	TRBD1	TGTGCCACCAGCACGTACGACAGGGGCTACGAGCAGTACTTC	CATSTYDRGYEQYF
once	TRBV13	TRBJ2-7	-	TGTGCCAGCAGCTTAGGGACGGACACGGGCTCCTACGAGCAGTACTTC	CASSLGTDTGSYEQYF
-	TRBV4-3	TRBJ2-7	-	TGCGCCAGCAGCCAGGGCCGGACTGACTCCTACGAGCAGTACTTC	CASSQGRTDSYEQYF
-	TRBV4-2	TRBJ2-3	-	TGTGCCGGCAGCCAAGAATCAATGGGGTCGCCAGATACGCAGTATTTT	CAGSQESMGSPDTQYF
-	TRBV6-6	TRBJ2-1	-	TGTGCCAGCAAAAGGGTAGACAATGAGCAGTTCTTC	CASKRVDNEQFF
-	TRBV7-3	TRBJ1-2	-	TGTGCCAGCAGCCCCGGTGTGGGTGCTTACTATGGCTACACCTTC	CASSPGVGAYYGYTF
few	TRBV20-1	TRBJ2-7	-	TGCAGTGCTAACCGGGGGTCGTCCTACGAGCAGTACTTC	CSANRGSSYEQYF
-	TRBV21-1	TRBJ2-5	-	TGTGCCAGCCGGCAAATCCAAGAGACCCAGTACTTC	CASRQIQETQYF
-	TRBV7-2	TRBJ2-4	-	TGTGCCGGCAGCTACCCCGAAGGCATTCAGTACTTC	CAGSYPEGIQYF
-	TRBV5-5	TRBJ2-1	-	TGTGCCAGCAGCTTACGACAGGAGTACAACAATGAGCAGTTCTTC	CASSLRQEYNNEQFF
-	TRBV29-1	TRBJ2-2	-	TGCAGCGTTGAACCACTGGGGAACACCGGGGAGCTGTTTTTT	CSVEPLGNTGELFF
-	TRBV3-1	TRBJ2-5	-	TGTGCCAGCAGCCCAAACCCTCAAGAGACCCAGTACTTC	CASSPNPQETQYF
few	TRBV5-1	TRBJ2-3	-	TGCGCCAGCAGGGAGACTAGTAGTTCAGATACGCAGTATTTT	CASRETSSSDTQYF
-	TRBV4-1	TRBJ2-7	-	TGCGCCAGCAGCCAAGAAAGTCGGACGGTCTCCTACGAGCAGTACTTC	CASSQESRTVSYEQYF
-	TRBV2	TRBJ2-5	-	TGTGCCAGCAGTGATAGTCAGGCAGAAGAGACCCAGTACTTC	CASSDSQAEETQYF
once	TRBV6-4	TRBJ1-6	-	TGCGCCAGCAGTGACGGGGGATTAGGATCACCCCTCCACTTT	CASSDGGLGSPLHF
-	TRBV6-1	TRBJ2-1	-	TGTGCCAGCAGAAATAACAATGAGCAGTTCTTC	CASRNNNEQFF
-	TRBV5-1	TRBJ2-5	TRBD2	TGCGCCAGCAGCTCTGGACTAGCTGTCCCCCAAGAGACCCAGTACTTC	CASSSGLAVPQETQYF
-	TRBV12-3/TRBV12-4	TRBJ2-2	-	TGTGCCAGCCAAGAGCGCAACACCGGGGAGCTGTTTTTT	CASQERNTGELFF
-	TRBV6-2/TRBV6-3	TRBJ2-7	-	TGTGCCAGCAGTTACTCTCTCGTCGACGAGCAGTACTTC	CASSYSLVDEQYF
-	TRBV30	TRBJ2-7	TRBD1	TGTGCCTGGAGCCAGGGGGTAATCTACGAGCAGTACTTC	CAWSQGVIYEQYF
-	TRBV14	TRBJ2-7	-	TGTGCCAGCAGCCCGCGTTCCACATCCTACGAGCAGTACTTC	CASSPRSTSYEQYF
-	TRBV6-2/TRBV6-3	TRBJ1-3	-	TGTGCCAGCCGACGGCTCTCTGGAAACACCATATATTTT	CASRRLSGNTIYF
few	TRBV2	TRBJ2-7	-	TGTGCCAGCAGTGCCAGCGGACCCTACGAGCAGTACTTC	CASSASGPYEQYF
-	TRBV30	TRBJ2-7	-	TGTGCCTGGAGCGCCGCCTACGAGCAGTACTTC	CAWSAAYEQYF
-	TRBV2	TRBJ2-7	-	TGTGCCAGCAGTGTACAAGGGAACCCCCGGGAGCAGTACTTC	CASSVQGNPREQYF
once	TRBV4-1	TRBJ2-1	TRBD1	TGCGCCAGCAGTAAACAGGGGGAATCAGTTTACAATGAGCAGTTCTTC	CASSKQGESVYNEQFF
few	TRBV10-3	TRBJ2-7	TRBD1	TGTGCCATCAGTGAGAGGGGACAGGGGGGTTACGAGCAGTACTTC	CAISERGQGGYEQYF
few	TRBV6-5	TRBJ2-5	TRBD2	TGTGCCAGCAGTTATGGACTAGCGGGGGGGCCGGAGACCCAGTACTTC	CASSYGLAGGPETQYF
-	TRBV6-6	TRBJ1-6	-	TGTGCCAGCAGTTATTTGGCCCTTAGCTCCTATAATTCACCCCTCCACTTT	CASSYLALSSYNSPLHF
-	TRBV4-3	TRBJ1-2	-	TGCGCCAGCAGCCAAGATCATGGACTTAACTATGGCTACACCTTC	CASSQDHGLNYGYTF
-	TRBV6-5	TRBJ2-7	-	TGTGCCAGCAGAACCGATACGGGGCGGGACGAGCAGTACTTC	CASRTDTGRDEQYF
-	TRBV29-1	TRBJ2-3	-	TGCAGCGTCGTTTCGCAGGGAGCAGATACGCAGTATTTT	CSVVSQGADTQYF
few	TRBV6-5	TRBJ2-7	-	TGTGCCAGCAGAAGGTCTGTGGGGGCAACGTACGAGCAGTACTTC	CASRRSVGATYEQYF
few	TRBV7-2	TRBJ2-3	TRBD2	TGTGCCAGCAGCAGACTAGCGGGTCAGGATACGCAGTATTTT	CASSRLAGQDTQYF